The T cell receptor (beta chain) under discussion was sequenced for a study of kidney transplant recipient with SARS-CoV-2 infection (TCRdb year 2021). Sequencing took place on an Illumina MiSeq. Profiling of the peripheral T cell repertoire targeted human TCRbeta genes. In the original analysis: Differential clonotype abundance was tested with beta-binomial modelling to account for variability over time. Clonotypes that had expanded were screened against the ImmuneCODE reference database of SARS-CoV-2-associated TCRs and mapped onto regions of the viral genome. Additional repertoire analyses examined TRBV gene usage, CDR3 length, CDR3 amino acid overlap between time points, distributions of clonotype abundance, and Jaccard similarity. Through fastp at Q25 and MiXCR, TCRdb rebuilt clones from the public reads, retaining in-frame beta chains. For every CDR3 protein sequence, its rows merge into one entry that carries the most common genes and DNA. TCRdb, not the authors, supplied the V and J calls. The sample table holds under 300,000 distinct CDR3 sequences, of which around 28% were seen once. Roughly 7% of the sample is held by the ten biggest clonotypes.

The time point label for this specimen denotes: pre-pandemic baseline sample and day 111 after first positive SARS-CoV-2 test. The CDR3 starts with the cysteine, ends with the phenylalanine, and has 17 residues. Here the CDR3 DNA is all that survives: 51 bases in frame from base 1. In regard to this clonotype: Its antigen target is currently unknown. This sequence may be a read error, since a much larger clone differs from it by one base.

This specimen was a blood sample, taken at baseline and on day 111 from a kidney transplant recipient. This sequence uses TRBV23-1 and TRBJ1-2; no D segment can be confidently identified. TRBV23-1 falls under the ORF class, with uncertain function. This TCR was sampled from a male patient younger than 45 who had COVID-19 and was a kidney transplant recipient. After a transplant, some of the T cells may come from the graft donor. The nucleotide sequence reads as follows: TGCGCCAGCAGTGCCAGGTCGCTACGCAGAAAGACCTATGGCCACACCTTC. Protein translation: CASSARSLRRKTYGHTF.